The 24 T cell receptor beta chains below were found in one sample sequenced in a study of T cell repertoires in cytomegalovirus infection. No antigens are known for them. TCRdb used MiXCR to reprocess the reads, holding one entry per CDR3 protein. This sample has 200,000 to 250,000 distinct CDR3 sequences, with 35% to 45% found just once. The sample here was CD8+ T cells from cultured PBMCs, taken from culture after CMV antigen stimulation. The receptors come from a human donor in good health (CMV status not recorded). Some clones in this sample may be carry-over from other donors' samples.

The chain combines TRBV7-2 with TRBJ1-1, with TRBD1 as a possible D gene (5 bases). Trimming cost V 1 base and J 1 base, with 10 bases left between them. The V gene's germline CDR1 is SGHTA and CDR2 FQGNSA. This CDR3 comprises 15 residues. CDR3: CASSLVGARNTEAFF. DNA of the CDR3: TGTGCCAGCAGCTTAGTAGGGGCCCGGAACACTGAAGCTTTCTTT.

The V gene is TRBV7-2, the J gene TRBJ1-2; tentatively, D is TRBD1 (6 bases). V lost 4 bases to trimming and J lost 0 bases, with 18 bases between them. This CDR3 comprises 17 residues. Per the germline V gene, CDR1 is SGHTA and CDR2 is FQGNSA. The CDR3 sequence is CASSSSLKTGANYGYTF. The CDR3 DNA reads TGTGCCAGCAGCTCTTCTTTAAAGACAGGCGCTAACTATGGCTACACCTTC. The entire variable domain, with the rest obtained from reference TRBV7-2 and TRBJ1-2, is as follows: GAGVSQSPSNKVTEKGKDVELRCDPISGHTALYWYRQSLGQGLEFLIYFQGNSAPDKSGLPSDRFSAERTGGSVSTLTIQRTQQEDSAVYLCASSSSLKTGANYGYTFGSGTRLTVV.

Remarks on this clonotype: One base away lies a much larger clone, so this may be a sequencing read error. The rearrangement uses TRBV7-6 and TRBJ2-6; a weak D match, TRBD2 (5 bases). The CDR3 is 16 residues long. V lost 4 bases and J 0 bases, leaving 10 bases between the germline ends. Germline V gene sequence: CDR1 SGHVS, CDR2 FNYEAQ. The CDR3: CASSYGIVSGANVLTF. The CDR3 DNA reads as TGTGCCAGCAGCTACGGGATAGTCTCTGGGGCCAACGTCCTGACTTTC.

The rearrangement links TRBV23-1 to TRBJ1-2, with D perhaps TRBD1 (5 bases). TRBV23-1 is flagged as an ORF with uncertain function. The CDR3 totals 18 residues. With 2 bases removed from V and 4 bases from J, the gap between germline ends came to 23 bases. The CDR3 reads CASSQPSKPGFGGYGYTF. The CDR3 DNA is TGCGCCAGCAGTCAACCCTCAAAGCCGGGCTTCGGGGGCTATGGCTACACCTTC.

The V call is TRBV10-3, the J call TRBJ1-2; TRBD1 aligns across 7 bases. V dropped 5 bases and J dropped 5; count of bases not matched to a gene: 8. The CDR3 is made up of 14 amino acids. Germline assignment: CDR1 ENHRY and CDR2 SYGVKD. CDR3 bases: TGTGCCATCAGTCCCACAGGGGTCAGATATGGCTACACCTTC. As protein: CAISPTGVRYGYTF.

The CDR3 loop is CASSYQGYRDTEAFF. The DNA for the CDR3 is TGTGCCAGCAGTTATCAGGGGTACAGGGACACTGAAGCTTTCTTT. The chain carries TRBV6-5 and TRBJ1-1; TRBD1 might be the D (6 bases). The CDR3 runs 15 residues. V lost 3 bases, J lost 3 bases, and 14 bases lay in between. CDR1 and CDR2 from the germline V gene are MNHEY and SVGAGI.

V is TRBV5-4 and J is TRBJ2-1; D unresolved. Trimming shortened V by 0 bases and J by 6 bases, and 7 bases separated the two germline ends. Germline CDR1 and CDR2: SGHNT and YYREEE (reference sequence). The CDR3 sequence is 13 residues long. CDR3 in amino acids: CASSLGALNEQFF. The CDR3 DNA is TGTGCCAGCAGCTTGGGAGCCCTCAATGAGCAGTTCTTC.

The genes are TRBV11-3 and TRBJ2-7, with D tentatively TRBD2 (6 bases). This CDR3 contains 13 residues. Trimming left V 6 bases short and J 4 bases short, with 13 bases between. Looked up from germline, CDR1 is SGHNT and CDR2 is YENEEA. The CDR3 DNA sequence: TGTGCCAGCAGTGGTGGAGGGGAATACGAGCAGTACTTC. Residues: CASSGGGEYEQYF.

The rearrangement links TRBV7-2 to TRBJ1-6; 8 bases agree with TRBD1. Trimming at V came to 5 bases and at J to 8 bases, leaving 8 bases not matched to a gene. The CDR3 extends over 15 amino acids. CDR1 SGHTA and CDR2 FQGNSA come from the germline V gene. The CDR3 reads CASSPQGAGYSPLHF. For the CDR3, the DNA is TGTGCCAGCAGCCCTCAGGGGGCTGGGTATTCACCCCTCCACTTT.

This clonotype was seen a handful of times. The chain combines TRBV6-6 with TRBJ2-7, with D unresolved. This CDR3 is 14 amino acids long. Germline CDR1 MNHNY, CDR2 SVGAGI (reference sequence). V lost 5 bases, J lost 3 bases, and 14 bases lay in between. This chain's CDR3 is CASSPRSYDYEQYF. CDR3 coding DNA: TGTGCCAGCAGTCCAAGGTCCTATGACTACGAGCAGTACTTC.

Only a few counts were recorded for this clonotype. The rearrangement joins TRBV7-4 to TRBJ2-1, with 8 bases matching TRBD1. J lost 6 bases, V lost 5 bases, and 9 bases had no gene match. This CDR3 is 15 amino acids long. Germline CDR1 reads SGHVT; CDR2 reads SQSDAQ. CDR3 nucleotide sequence: TGTGCCAGCAGCGGAAGGGACAGGCGAGGCAATGAGCAGTTCTTC. This encodes CASSGRDRRGNEQFF.

For this clonotype: The junction differs from germline at one of its ends, possibly a read error. V and J are TRBV7-8 and TRBJ2-3, with TRBD2 identical over 8 bases. Germline-derived CDR1 and CDR2 are SGHVS and FQNEAQ. The CDR3 has 16 residues. The CDR3 coding sequence is TGTGCCAGCAGCTTAGAGGGTAGCGGGATTGGAGATATGCAGTATTTT. It yields the protein CASSLEGSGIGDMQYF.

The genes are TRBV19 and TRBJ2-7; TRBD1 is a possible D gene (5 bases). Germline CDR1 LNHDA, CDR2 SQIVND (reference sequence). The CDR3 sequence is 15 residues long. The V end was cut by 3 bases, the J end by 1 base, with 13 bases between. CDR3 coding DNA: TGTGCCAGTAGTATTGGACACCACGGATCCTACGAGCAGTACTTC. Protein sequence: CASSIGHHGSYEQYF.

This clonotype turned up a few times. The chain joins TRBV2 to TRBJ2-1, with TRBD2 matching 9 bases. This CDR3 is built from 12 residues. Germline values: CDR1 SNHLY, CDR2 FYNNEI. V lost 11 bases to trimming and J lost 14 bases; unmatched junction nucleotides: 13. CDR3 nucleotide sequence: TGTGCCCCCGAGGGCGGGGGGGCCAGGGAGTTCTTC. Its protein is CAPEGGGAREFF.

This sequence joins TRBV19 and TRBJ2-7, with 9 positions matching TRBD1. Germline trimming cut 6 bases from V and 0 bases from J; bases unmatched to any gene: 6. Germline V gene lookup returns CDR1 LNHDA and CDR2 SQIVND (reference sequence). The CDR3 totals 15 residues. CDR3 nucleotides: TGTGCCAGTAGACCGACAGGGGGATTCTCCTACGAGCAGTACTTC. Encoded protein: CASRPTGGFSYEQYF.

This chain connects TRBV19 to TRBJ1-1; D is unclear. Trimming took 3 bases from V and 7 from J, leaving 30 bases between them. Germline V gives CDR1 LNHDA, CDR2 SQIVND (reference sequence). CDR3 length equals 19 residues. DNA of the CDR3: TGTGCCAGTAGTATTCGTAAAGACCCCGGTATTAGACCCGTTGGTGAAGCTTTCTTT. As protein: CASSIRKDPGIRPVGEAFF.

This clonotype has only a few counts. The rearrangement joins TRBV7-9 to TRBJ2-1; the match to TRBD1 covers 8 bases. The ends lost 5 bases at V and 1 base at J; junction bases unmatched: 10. Germline CDR1 is SEHNR and CDR2 is FQNEAQ (reference sequence). This CDR3 is built from 17 residues. The CDR3 region is CASSPRTGIRSYNEQFF. In DNA, the CDR3 is TGTGCCAGCAGCCCTAGGACAGGGATCAGGTCCTACAATGAGCAGTTCTTC.

At least ten counts were recorded for this clonotype. The J gene is TRBJ2-7, the V gene TRBV7-9; 14 bases match TRBD2. This CDR3 spans 14 amino acids. CDR1 is SEHNR, CDR2 FQNEAQ, per germline (reference sequence). J gave up 6 bases and V 6 bases, and 4 bases lay outside the gene matches. CDR3 residues: CASRGLAGDGEQYF. The CDR3 nucleotides are TGTGCCAGCAGGGGACTAGCGGGGGATGGCGAGCAGTACTTC.

In its sample, this clonotype was seen a few times. The V call is TRBV11-2, the J call TRBJ1-3; D remains ambiguous. V gave up 8 bases and J gave up 0 bases, with 26 bases separating them. The CDR3 has 19 amino acids. Looked up from germline, CDR1 is SGHAT and CDR2 is FQNNGV. The CDR3 sequence: CASGVWEPESRDSGNTIYF. DNA for the CDR3: TGTGCCAGCGGGGTATGGGAACCAGAGAGCCGAGACTCTGGAAACACCATATATTTT.

The chain employs TRBV7-9 and TRBJ2-7, with 8 bases fitting TRBD2. The CDR3 is made up of 14 amino acids. Trimming at V came to 4 bases and at J to 5 bases, leaving 7 bases not matched to a gene. The germline V gene encodes CDR1 SEHNR and CDR2 FQNEAQ (reference sequence). The CDR3 here is CASSSETSAHEQYF. As DNA, the CDR3 is TGTGCCAGCAGCTCAGAGACTAGCGCCCACGAGCAGTACTTC.

The chain recombines TRBV6-6 with TRBJ1-1; 7 bases match TRBD1. CDR3 length: 14 amino acids. The ends lost 5 bases at V and 7 bases at J; junction bases unmatched: 10. Per germline, CDR1 MNHNY and CDR2 SVGAGI (reference sequence). CDR3 sequence reads: CASSRRQGPFEAFF. CDR3 bases: TGTGCCAGCAGTCGCCGACAGGGCCCCTTTGAAGCTTTCTTT.

This chain links TRBV12-3 or TRBV12-4 with TRBJ1-1, with D hard to call. The CDR3 is 14 residues long. Trimming removed 5 bases from V and 1 base from J, with 11 bases in between. The CDR3 DNA reads as TGTGCCAGCAGTCCCGAACAGCGGAACACTGAAGCTTTCTTT. It is translated as CASSPEQRNTEAFF.

The CDR3 coding sequence is TGTGCCACTTACCAGTTAGCGGCGCCTTACAATGAGCAGTTCTTC. Translation gives CATYQLAAPYNEQFF. This chain joins TRBV6-2 or TRBV6-3 and TRBJ2-1; D is possibly TRBD2 (6 bases). The CDR3 runs 15 residues. V gave up 10 bases and J gave up 4 bases, with 20 bases separating them. Germline CDR1 MNHEY, CDR2 SVGEGT.

The chain combines TRBV6-2 or TRBV6-3 with TRBJ1-5, with a weak D call TRBD1 (5 bases). The CDR3 is 14 amino acids. The ends were cut back, 5 bases at V and 3 bases at J, with 11 bases in the middle. CDR1 is MNHEY, CDR2 SVGEGT, per germline. The CDR3: CASSEDTLNQPQHF. The CDR3, as DNA: TGTGCCAGCAGTGAGGACACCCTCAATCAGCCCCAGCATTTT.